This TCR beta chain was sequenced in a study of beta chain features in type 1 diabetes. Study results and caveats: Researchers cautioned that cDNA sequencing could over-represent cells with high TCR expression.

All of the isolated RNA was reverse transcribed, so expressed TCRB transcripts were sequenced. Sequencing used immunoSEQ multiplex PCR; TCRdb keeps in-frame clones, though not all of them. This sample yields about 360,000 clones, of which 10% to 15% are seen a single time; less than 0.02% belongs to the top ten. On this clone itself: The antigen remains undetermined. The identical CDR3 is also encoded by other nucleotide sequences in the sample.

Trimming shortened V by 1 base and J by 2 bases, and 6 bases separated the two germline ends. Germline values: CDR1 MDHEN, CDR2 SYDVKM. CDR3 size: 15 residues. The sequencing input was naive CD4+ T cells from blood. This receptor was obtained from a man younger than 35 in good health. V usage is TRBV28 and J usage is TRBJ2-6; possible D gene TRBD2, 6 bases. The CDR3 spells CASSLSGAGANVLTF. CDR3 bases: TGTGCCAGCAGTTTATCGGGGGCTGGGGCCAACGTCCTGACTTTC.